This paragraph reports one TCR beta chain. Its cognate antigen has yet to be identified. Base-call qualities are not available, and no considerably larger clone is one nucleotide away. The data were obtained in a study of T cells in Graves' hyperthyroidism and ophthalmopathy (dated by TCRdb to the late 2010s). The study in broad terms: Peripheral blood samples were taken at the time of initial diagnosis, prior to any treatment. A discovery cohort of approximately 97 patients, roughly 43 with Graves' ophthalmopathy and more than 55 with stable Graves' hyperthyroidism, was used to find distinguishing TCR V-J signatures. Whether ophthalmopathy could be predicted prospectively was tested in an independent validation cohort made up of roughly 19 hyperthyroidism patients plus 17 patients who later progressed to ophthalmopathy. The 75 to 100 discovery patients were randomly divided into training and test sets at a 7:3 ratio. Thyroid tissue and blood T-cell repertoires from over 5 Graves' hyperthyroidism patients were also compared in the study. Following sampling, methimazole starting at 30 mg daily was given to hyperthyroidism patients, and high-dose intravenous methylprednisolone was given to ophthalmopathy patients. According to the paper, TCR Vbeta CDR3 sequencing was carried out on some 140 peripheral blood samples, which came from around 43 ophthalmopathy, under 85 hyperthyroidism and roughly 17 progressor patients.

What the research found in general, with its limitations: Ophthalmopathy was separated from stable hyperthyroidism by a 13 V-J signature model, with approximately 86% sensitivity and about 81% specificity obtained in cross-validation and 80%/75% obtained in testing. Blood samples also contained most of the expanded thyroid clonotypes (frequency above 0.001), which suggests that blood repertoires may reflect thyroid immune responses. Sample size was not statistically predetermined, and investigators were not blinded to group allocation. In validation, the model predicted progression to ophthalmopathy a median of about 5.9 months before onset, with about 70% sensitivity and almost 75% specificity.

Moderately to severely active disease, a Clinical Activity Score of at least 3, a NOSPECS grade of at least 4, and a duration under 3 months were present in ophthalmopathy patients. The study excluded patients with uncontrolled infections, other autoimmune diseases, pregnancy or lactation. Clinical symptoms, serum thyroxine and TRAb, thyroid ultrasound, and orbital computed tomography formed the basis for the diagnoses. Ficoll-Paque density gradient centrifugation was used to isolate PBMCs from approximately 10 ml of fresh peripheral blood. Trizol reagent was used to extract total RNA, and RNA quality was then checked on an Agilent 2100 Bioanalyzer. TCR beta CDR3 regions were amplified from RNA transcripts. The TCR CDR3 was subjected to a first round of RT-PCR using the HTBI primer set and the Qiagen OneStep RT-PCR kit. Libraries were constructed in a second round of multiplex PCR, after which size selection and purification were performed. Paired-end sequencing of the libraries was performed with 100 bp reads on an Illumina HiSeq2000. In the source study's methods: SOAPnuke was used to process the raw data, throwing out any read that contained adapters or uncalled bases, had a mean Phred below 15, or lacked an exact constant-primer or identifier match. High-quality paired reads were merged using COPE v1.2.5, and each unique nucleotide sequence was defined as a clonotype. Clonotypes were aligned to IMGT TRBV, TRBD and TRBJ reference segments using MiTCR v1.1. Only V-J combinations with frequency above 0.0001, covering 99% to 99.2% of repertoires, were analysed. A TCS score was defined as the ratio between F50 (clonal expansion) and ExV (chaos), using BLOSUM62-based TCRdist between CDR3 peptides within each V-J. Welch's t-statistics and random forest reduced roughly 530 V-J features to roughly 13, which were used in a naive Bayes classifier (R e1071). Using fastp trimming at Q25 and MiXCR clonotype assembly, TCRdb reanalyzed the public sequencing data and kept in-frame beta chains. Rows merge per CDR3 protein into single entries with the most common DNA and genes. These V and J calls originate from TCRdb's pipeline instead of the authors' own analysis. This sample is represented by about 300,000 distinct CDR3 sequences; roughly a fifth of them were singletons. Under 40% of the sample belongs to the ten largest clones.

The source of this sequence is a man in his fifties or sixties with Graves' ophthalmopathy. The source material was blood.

The nucleotide sequence is TGTGCCACCAGCAGAGATACCTCACTAGGTAGGGATGATGGCTACACCTTC. Its translation reads: CATSRDTSLGRDDGYTF. The receptor chain draws on TRBV15 and TRBJ1-2; no D segment can be confidently identified. V was cut back by 0 bases and J by 6 bases, leaving a gap of 20 bases between them. Taken from cysteine to phenylalanine, the CDR3 has 17 residues. The entry retains the CDR3 DNA only, 51 bases that are in frame from base 1. CDR1 is given as LNHNV and CDR2 as YYDKDF, both from the germline V gene (reference sequence).